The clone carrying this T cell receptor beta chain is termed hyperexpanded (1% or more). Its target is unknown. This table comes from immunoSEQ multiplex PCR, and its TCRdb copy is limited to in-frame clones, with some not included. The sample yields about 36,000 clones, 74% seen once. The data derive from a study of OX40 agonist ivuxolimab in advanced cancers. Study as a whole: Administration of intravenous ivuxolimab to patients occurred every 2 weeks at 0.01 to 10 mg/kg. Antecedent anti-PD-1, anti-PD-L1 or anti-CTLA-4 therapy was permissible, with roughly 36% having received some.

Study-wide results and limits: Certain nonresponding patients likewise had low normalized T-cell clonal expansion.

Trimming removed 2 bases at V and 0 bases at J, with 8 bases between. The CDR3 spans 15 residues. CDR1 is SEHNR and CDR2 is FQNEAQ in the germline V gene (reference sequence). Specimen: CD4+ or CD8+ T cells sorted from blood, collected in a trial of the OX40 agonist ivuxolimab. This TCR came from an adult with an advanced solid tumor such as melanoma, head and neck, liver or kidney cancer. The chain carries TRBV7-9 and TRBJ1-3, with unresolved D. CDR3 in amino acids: CASSLTTYSGNTIYF. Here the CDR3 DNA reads TGTGCCAGCAGCTTAACCACTTACTCTGGAAACACCATATATTTT.